What follows are 11 T cell receptor beta chains derived from one specimen sequenced in a study of graft-versus-host responses after intestinal transplantation. Their antigen targets remain unknown. Measured with immunoSEQ multiplex PCR; TCRdb has only the in-frame clones, and not every one. Counted here are over 120,000 clones, around 90% occurring once; the ten biggest clones make up around 0.2%. The source was unstimulated CD4+ T cells sorted from spleen or lymph node cells, collected before intestinal transplant. The receptors shown here come from a human donor who received an intestinal transplant.

J is TRBJ1-1 and V is TRBV25-1; D is undetermined. Germline V gives CDR1 MGHDK, CDR2 SYGVNS. V lost 3 bases and J lost 3, with 8 bases in between. The CDR3 contains 13 residues. CDR3 amino acids: CASSDLGDTEAFF. CDR3 DNA: TGTGCCAGCAGTGACCTCGGGGACACTGAAGCTTTCTTT.

The CDR3, as DNA: TGTGCCAGCAGATCCGGGCAGGTCTCCTACGAGCAGTACTTC. Translation: CASRSGQVSYEQYF. The chain couples TRBV6-1 to TRBJ2-7; D unclear. Germline loops: CDR1 MNHNS, CDR2 SASEGT. The CDR3 contains 14 residues. The ends were cut back, 6 bases at V and 0 bases at J, with 12 bases in the middle.

This chain joins TRBV6-1 and TRBJ2-3, with 11 positions matching TRBD2. This CDR3 has 14 amino acids. Germline V gene data show CDR1 as MNHNS and CDR2 as SASEGT. Losses at the gene ends were 6 bases for V and 3 bases for J; bases not matched to a gene: 2. In nucleotides, the CDR3 is TGTGCCAGCAGATGGACTAGCGGGACAGATACGCAGTATTTT. This translates into CASRWTSGTDTQYF.

This clone was counted once. J is TRBJ1-2 and V is TRBV10-1, with 7 bases lining up with TRBD1. Trimming took 2 bases from V and 8 from J; bases not matched to a gene: 5. This CDR3 is 13 amino acids long. Germline CDR1 and CDR2: WNHNN and SYGVQD (reference sequence). Here the CDR3 DNA reads TGCGCCAGCAGTGAGGACAGGGTAATCGGCTACACCTTC. It yields the protein CASSEDRVIGYTF.

The genes are TRBV27 and TRBJ2-5, with TRBD1 as a possible D gene (5 bases). Germline CDR1 and CDR2: MNHEY and SMNVEV (reference sequence). Trimming removed 2 bases at V and 4 bases at J, with 11 bases between. The CDR3 covers 14 residues. The CDR3 here is CASSLAGMGETQYF. In DNA form, the CDR3 reads TGTGCCAGCAGTTTAGCAGGGATGGGAGAGACCCAGTACTTC.

The genes are TRBV27 and TRBJ2-6; D is ambiguous. Trimming shortened V by 6 bases and J by 0 bases, and 6 bases separated the two germline ends. Germline CDR1 is MNHEY and CDR2 is SMNVEV (reference sequence). The CDR3 sequence is 14 residues long. CDR3: CASRESSGANVLTF. CDR3 DNA: TGTGCCAGCAGGGAGTCCTCTGGGGCCAACGTCCTGACTTTC.

This clone was counted between two and nine times. J is TRBJ2-2 and V is TRBV18, with TRBD1 matching 10 bases. V gave up 3 bases and J gave up 4 bases; unmatched junction bases: 2. This CDR3 comprises 15 residues. The V gene's germline CDR1 is KGHSH and CDR2 LQKENI. The CDR3 DNA reads TGTGCCAGCTCACCGTGGACAGGGGGCACCGGGGAGCTGTTTTTT. It specifies CASSPWTGGTGELFF.

The gene calls are TRBV6-1 and TRBJ2-1, with D uncertain. The germline CDR1 and CDR2 sequences are MNHNS and SASEGT. V lost 1 base to trimming and J lost 3 bases, with 4 bases between them. CDR3 length: 13 residues. The CDR3 sequence: CASSEGSYNEQFF. The CDR3 region has the DNA TGTGCCAGCAGTGAAGGAAGCTACAATGAGCAGTTCTTC.

The chain carries TRBV7-6 and TRBJ2-7; the match to TRBD2 covers 7 bases. The CDR3 is 15 amino acids. Per germline, CDR1 SGHVS and CDR2 FNYEAQ. With 1 base clipped from V and 1 base from J, the junction kept 4 bases outside the gene matches. Here the CDR3 DNA reads TGTGCCAGCAGCTTAGTGGGCGGGAGTTCCTACGAGCAGTACTTC. This translates into CASSLVGGSSYEQYF.

This chain links TRBV6-1 with TRBJ2-7; D ambiguous. The CDR3 runs to 14 residues. Germline V CDR1 and CDR2: MNHNS, SASEGT. V lost 6 bases and J 4 bases, leaving 16 bases between the germline ends. DNA of the CDR3: TGTGCCAGCAGATCTCAATTAGGTGGATACGAGCAGTACTTC. Amino acid sequence: CASRSQLGGYEQYF.

V is TRBV20-1 and J is TRBJ1-6; D not resolved. Trimming took 6 bases from V and 14 from J, leaving 14 bases between them. CDR3 length: 11 amino acids. Germline-derived CDR1 and CDR2 are DFQATT and SNEGSKA (reference sequence). The CDR3 protein is CSAKQDLTLHF. The DNA for the CDR3 is TGCAGTGCGAAGCAGGATCTTACCCTCCACTTT.